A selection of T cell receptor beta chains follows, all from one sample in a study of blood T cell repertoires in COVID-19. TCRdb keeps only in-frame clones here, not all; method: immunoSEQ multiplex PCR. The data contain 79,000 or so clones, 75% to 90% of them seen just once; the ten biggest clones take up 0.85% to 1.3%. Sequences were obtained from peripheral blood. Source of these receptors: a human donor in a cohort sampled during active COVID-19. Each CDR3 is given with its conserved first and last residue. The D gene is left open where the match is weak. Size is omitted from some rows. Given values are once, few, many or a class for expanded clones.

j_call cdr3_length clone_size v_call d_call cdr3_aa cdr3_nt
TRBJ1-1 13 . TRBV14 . CASSATLNTEAFF TGTGCCAGCAGCGCTACCCTGAACACTGAAGCTTTCTTT
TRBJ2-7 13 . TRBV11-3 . CASSSRRPYEQYF TGTGCCAGCAGCTCCCGGCGGCCATACGAGCAGTACTTC
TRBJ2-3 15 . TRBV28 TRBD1 CASDRGSTGTDTQYF TGTGCCAGCGACAGGGGGTCAACTGGGACAGATACGCAGTATTTT
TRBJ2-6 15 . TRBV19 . CASSITDTGANVLTF TGTGCCAGTAGTATAACGGACACTGGGGCCAACGTCCTGACTTTC
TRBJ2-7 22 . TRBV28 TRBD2 CASSPIPSNLRGRTSARYEQYF TGTGCCAGCAGCCCAATTCCCTCCAACCTTCGAGGGCGGACTAGCGCCCGATACGAGCAGTACTTC
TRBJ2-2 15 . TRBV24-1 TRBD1 CATSVDRGNTGELFF TGTGCCACCAGTGTAGACAGGGGGAACACCGGGGAGCTGTTTTTT
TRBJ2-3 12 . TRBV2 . CASTVGTDTQYF TGTGCCAGCACGGTAGGCACAGATACGCAGTATTTT
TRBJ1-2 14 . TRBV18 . CASSPATGDYGYTF TGTGCCAGCTCACCCGCGACAGGAGACTATGGCTACACCTTC
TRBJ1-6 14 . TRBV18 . CASSLRESSSPLHF TGTGCCAGCTCACTTAGGGAGTCCTCTTCACCCCTCCACTTT
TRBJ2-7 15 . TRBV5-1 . CASSLKRIDSYEQYF TGCGCCAGCAGCTTGAAGCGGATCGATTCCTACGAGCAGTACTTC
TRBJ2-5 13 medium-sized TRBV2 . CASSGGETETQYF TGTGCCAGCAGTGGGGGAGAAACAGAGACCCAGTACTTC
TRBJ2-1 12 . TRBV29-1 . CSVGKEDNEQFF TGCAGCGTTGGAAAGGAGGACAATGAGCAGTTCTTC
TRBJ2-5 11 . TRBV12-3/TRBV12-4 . CASSILETQYF TGTGCCAGCAGTATACTAGAGACCCAGTACTTC
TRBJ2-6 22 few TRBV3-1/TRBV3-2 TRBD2 CASSQADSFVAGGPSGANVLTF TGTGCCAGCAGCCAAGCCGATTCATTCGTCGCGGGAGGGCCGAGTGGGGCCAACGTCCTGACTTTC